These T cell receptor beta chains were read from a single sample in a study of shared clonotypes between healthy human individuals. Sequenced by immunoSEQ multiplex PCR; TCRdb stores in-frame clones only, minus some. The sample has a few million clones, over 90% seen once. The sample comprised naive CD4+ T cells from PBMCs. The receptors originated from a man aged 18 to 35 in good health. Some clones in this sample may be carry-over from other donors' samples. Both conserved end residues are part of each CDR3. D genes are given only for firm matches. The size field is filled for only some rows; it gives once, few, many or a size class.

NA	TRBJ2-3	TRBV28	NA	TGTGCCTACAAACCAAGCAACATAGATACGCAGTATTTT	CAYKPSNIDTQYF
NA	TRBJ2-5	TRBV28	NA	TGTGCCAGCAGTTTTAGCAGGGTGTACCAAGAGACCCAGTACTTC	CASSFSRVYQETQYF
NA	TRBJ2-7	TRBV4-1	NA	TGCGCCAGCAGCCAAGATGGGAAGCAGTACTTC	CASSQDGKQYF
NA	TRBJ2-5	TRBV5-4	NA	TGTGCCAGCAGCCAGGACCAGAGAGGGCAGGTGACCCAGTACTTC	CASSQDQRGQVTQYF
NA	TRBJ2-1	TRBV5-6	NA	TGTGCCAGCAGCTTGAGAGGGGTGCGTGAGCAGTTCTTC	CASSLRGVREQFF
NA	TRBJ2-7	TRBV28	NA	TGTGCCAGCACCACCCCCCCCGGCGAGCAGTACTTC	CASTTPPGEQYF
NA	TRBJ2-3	TRBV5-6	NA	TGTGCCAGCAGCTTGCGGAGGGGAGCCCCCACAGATACGCAGTATTTT	CASSLRRGAPTDTQYF
NA	TRBJ2-1	TRBV5-4	NA	TGTGCCAGCAGCTTGGGTAGCCCGGTATACAATGAGCAGTTCTTC	CASSLGSPVYNEQFF
NA	TRBJ2-6	TRBV13	NA	TGTGCCAGCTCCCAGAGATCTGGGGCCAACGTCCTGACTTTC	CASSQRSGANVLTF
NA	TRBJ1-2	TRBV14	NA	TGTGCCAGCAGCCAAGGGGGGTATGGCTACACCTTC	CASSQGGYGYTF
NA	TRBJ2-3	TRBV11-2	NA	TGTGCCAGCAGCCCCCTCGTTGGGGGGAGCCGCACAGATACGCAGTATTTT	CASSPLVGGSRTDTQYF
NA	TRBJ2-5	TRBV9	TRBD2	TGTGCCAGCAGCGTAGGCGATAGCGGTGCGGGGGGGACCCAGTACTTC	CASSVGDSGAGGTQYF
NA	TRBJ2-1	TRBV27	NA	TGTGCCAGCAAGTTACTAGAGGATGGTGAGCAGTTCTTC	CASKLLEDGEQFF
NA	TRBJ2-6	TRBV28	NA	TGTGCCAGCAGTTTCCCTCCAGGGGAGGCCTCTGGGGCCAACGTCCTGACTTTC	CASSFPPGEASGANVLTF
NA	TRBJ2-7	TRBV7-8	NA	TGTGCCAGCAGCTTAGTTCTCGCAGGGGTCTACGAGCAGTACTTC	CASSLVLAGVYEQYF
NA	TRBJ2-7	TRBV14	NA	TGTGCCAGCAGCCAAGTAAGGGGCATCGGTCGTAGGGAGCAGTACTTC	CASSQVRGIGRREQYF
NA	TRBJ2-2	TRBV7-9	NA	TGTGCCAGCAGCTTATCTGGGGAGCTGTTTTTT	CASSLSGELFF
once	TRBJ2-5	TRBV19	NA	TGTGCCAGTAGTAGGGACACATTGCGGGAGACCCAGTACTTC	CASSRDTLRETQYF
NA	TRBJ1-3	TRBV7-2	NA	TGTGCCAGCAGCTTCGCATTCCTCTCTGGAAACACCATATATTTT	CASSFAFLSGNTIYF
NA	TRBJ2-7	TRBV19	NA	TGTGCCAGTAGATCGTCTCCCCGGGGATTATACGAGCAGTACTTC	CASRSSPRGLYEQYF
NA	TRBJ1-3	TRBV6-6	NA	TGTGCCAGCAGAGGCGGAAACACCATATATTTT	CASRGGNTIYF
NA	TRBJ2-2	TRBV18	NA	TGTGCCAGCTCACCAACAGTTAACACCGGGGAGCTGTTTTTT	CASSPTVNTGELFF
NA	TRBJ2-2	TRBV5-8	TRBD1	TGTGCCAGCAGCTTGAGCAGGGGGCTAGGGGAGCTGTTTTTT	CASSLSRGLGELFF
NA	TRBJ1-2	TRBV5-6	NA	TGTGCCAGCAGCTTTAGGGTGGACAACTATGGCTACACCTTC	CASSFRVDNYGYTF
NA	TRBJ2-1	TRBV5-8	TRBD1	TGTGCCAGCAGCTCGGGACAGGGTTGGCTAGCTAACTACAATGAGCAGTTCTTC	CASSSGQGWLANYNEQFF
NA	TRBJ2-5	TRBV7-3	TRBD1	TGTGCCAGCAGCCAGGGGGCGTTGCGGGAGACCCAGTACTTC	CASSQGALRETQYF
NA	TRBJ2-7	TRBV25-1	NA	TGTGCCAGCAGTGAGAGATCCGGGACCAGGGGTTACGAGCAGTACTTC	CASSERSGTRGYEQYF
NA	TRBJ2-5	TRBV6-1	NA	TGTGCCAGCAGTGGGCGAAACAGGGACCGCGAGACCCAGTACTTC	CASSGRNRDRETQYF
NA	TRBJ1-4	TRBV7-9	NA	TGTGCCAGCAGCTTAATTGGAGTGCTGGGGGATACGAATGAAAAACTGTTTTTT	CASSLIGVLGDTNEKLFF
NA	TRBJ1-2	TRBV5-1	NA	TGCGCCAGCAGCTTGGGGCAGGCGAACTATGGCTACACCTTC	CASSLGQANYGYTF
NA	TRBJ2-7	TRBV27	NA	TGTGCCAGCAGTCCTAGGGGGGGGTGGACAGGGAGCGAGCAGTACTTC	CASSPRGGWTGSEQYF
NA	TRBJ2-7	TRBV6-5	NA	TGTGCCAGCAGTTACTCGAATCGGACCCCCACCTACGAGCAGTACTTC	CASSYSNRTPTYEQYF
NA	TRBJ2-5	TRBV7-9	TRBD1	TGTGCCAGCAGCCGAAACTTCGGGGACAGGGGGCAAGTGACCCAGTACTTC	CASSRNFGDRGQVTQYF
few	TRBJ2-7	TRBV30	TRBD1	TGTGCCTGGAGTACAGGGGTCTCCTACGAGCAGTACTTC	CAWSTGVSYEQYF
NA	TRBJ1-5	TRBV7-8	NA	TGTGCCAGCAGCTTAGATCCTTCAGGGCTGTTTCAGCCCCAGCATTTT	CASSLDPSGLFQPQHF
NA	TRBJ2-1	TRBV11-3	TRBD2	TGTGCCAGCAGCTTAGACTACGGGGCTAGCGGGCTCCTCTACAATGAGCAGTTCTTC	CASSLDYGASGLLYNEQFF
few	TRBJ1-1	TRBV28	NA	TGTGCCAGCAGTTCGGAAGGGAGAGAAGCTTTCTTT	CASSSEGREAFF
NA	TRBJ2-7	TRBV28	TRBD2	TGTGCCAGCAGTACAGGCGGGGGGAGCGTGGGCGAGCAGTACTTC	CASSTGGGSVGEQYF
NA	TRBJ2-1	TRBV10-1	TRBD2	TGCGCCACCGGGACTAGCGGGAGGGATGGTGAGCAGTTCTTC	CATGTSGRDGEQFF
NA	TRBJ2-7	TRBV2	TRBD2	TGTGCCAGCACCCAGACTAGCGGGAGCGACGAGCAGTACTTC	CASTQTSGSDEQYF
NA	TRBJ2-5	TRBV2	NA	TGTGCCAGCAGTCCTCAAGAGACCCAGTACTTC	CASSPQETQYF
NA	TRBJ1-1	TRBV28	NA	TGTGCCAGCAGCCCCTTTTTGGGGTCGGCTGAAGCTTTCTTT	CASSPFLGSAEAFF
once	TRBJ1-1	TRBV7-2	TRBD1	TGTGCCAGCAGCTTAACTAGACAGGGATCGGGCACTGAAGCTTTCTTT	CASSLTRQGSGTEAFF
NA	TRBJ1-1	TRBV2	TRBD1	TGTGCCAGCAGCTACACCGGGACAGGGCTTAGCCGAGCTTTCTTT	CASSYTGTGLSRAFF
NA	TRBJ2-7	TRBV29-1	NA	TGCAGCGTTGGCCTGGATCCCTACTACGAGCAGTACTTC	CSVGLDPYYEQYF
NA	TRBJ2-1	TRBV28	TRBD2	TGTGCCAGCAGTTTGGCGGGAGGGAGTGTTAATGAGCAGTTCTTC	CASSLAGGSVNEQFF
few	TRBJ2-7	TRBV6-1	NA	TGTGCCTTAACGACGGAGAATACCTACGAGCAGTACTTC	CALTTENTYEQYF
NA	TRBJ2-5	TRBV28	NA	TGTGCCAGCAGTACAGGGTACCCCCTCCAAGAGACCCAGTACTTC	CASSTGYPLQETQYF
NA	TRBJ1-1	TRBV2	TRBD1	TGTGCCAGCAGTGAACAGGGGGGGCGGAACACTGAAGCTTTCTTT	CASSEQGGRNTEAFF
NA	TRBJ2-4	TRBV28	NA	TGTGCCAGCACCCTAACCCGAGGGCCAGGGTCGACCAAAAACATTCAGTACTTC	CASTLTRGPGSTKNIQYF
NA	TRBJ2-7	TRBV28	NA	TGTGCCAGCAGTTTGGGCGGACACATCTACGAGCAGTACTTC	CASSLGGHIYEQYF
NA	TRBJ2-4	TRBV4-3	NA	TGCGCCAGCAGCCAAGACCGGGGCGTCCCAAACATTCAGTACTTC	CASSQDRGVPNIQYF
once	TRBJ2-7	TRBV6-5	TRBD1	TGTGCCAGCAGTCAGGGACAGGGATCCGAGCAGTACTTC	CASSQGQGSEQYF
NA	TRBJ1-5	TRBV7-8	TRBD1	TGTGCCAGCAGCTTTAGGCCCGGAACGGGGACAGATCAGCCCCAGCATTTT	CASSFRPGTGTDQPQHF